This passage covers 14 T cell receptor beta chains from one sample sequenced in a study of T cell repertoires in cytomegalovirus infection. MiXCR, run by TCRdb on the reads, gives a single entry per CDR3 protein. The sample carries 380,000 or so distinct CDR3 sequences, about 35% recorded once. Their antigen targets remain unknown. Sequenced material: cultured PBMCs, taken from culture after CMV antigen stimulation. The receptors here all came from a human donor in good health (CMV status not recorded). Some clones in this sample may be carry-over from other donors' samples.

V gene TRBV24-1 combines with J gene TRBJ1-2, with TRBD1 as a possible D gene (5 bases). Germline CDR1 reads KGHDR; CDR2 reads SFDVKD. V lost 3 bases and J 8 bases, leaving 15 bases between the germline ends. The CDR3 has 14 residues. CDR3 region: CATSDLDMRGGYTF. Here the CDR3 DNA reads TGTGCCACCAGTGATCTGGACATGCGGGGAGGCTACACCTTC.

The rearrangement uses TRBV19 and TRBJ2-1; 9 bases map to TRBD2. This CDR3 spans 15 amino acids. Germline values: CDR1 LNHDA, CDR2 SQIVND (reference sequence). The V and J ends lost 3 bases and 10 bases, in that order; junction bases with no gene match: 10. The CDR3 region has the DNA TGTGCCAGTAGTATCCTCATAGCGGGAGTGGGCGAGCAGTTCTTC. Translating gives CASSILIAGVGEQFF. Together with reference TRBV19 and TRBJ2-1, the CDR3 gives the full variable domain: DGGITQSPKYLFRKEGQNVTLSCEQNLNHDAMYWYRQDPGQGLRLIYYSQIVNDFQKGDIAEGYSVSREKKESFPLTVTSAQKNPTAFYLCASSILIAGVGEQFFGPGTRLTVL.

The chain is built from TRBV6-6 and TRBJ2-7, with D maybe TRBD1 (6 bases). The CDR3 runs 14 residues. The V and J ends lost 5 bases and 6 bases respectively, with 17 bases between them. Germline-derived CDR1 and CDR2 are MNHNY and SVGAGI (reference sequence). The DNA for the CDR3 is TGTGCCAGCAGTCCCCCCAGGGGCCAAGGCGAGCAGTACTTC. It translates to CASSPPRGQGEQYF.

V usage is TRBV28 and J usage is TRBJ2-7; D is possibly TRBD2 (6 bases). The V end lost 7 bases, the J end lost 3 bases, and 16 bases lay between the germline ends. The CDR3 totals 14 residues. The V gene's germline CDR1 is MDHEN and CDR2 SYDVKM. The CDR3 is CASTRGGTYYEQYV. The DNA for the CDR3 is TGTGCCAGCACCCGGGGCGGGACTTACTACGAGCAGTACGTC.

A few counts support this clonotype. The chain couples TRBV7-9 to TRBJ2-1; D perhaps matches TRBD2 (6 bases). This CDR3 spans 14 amino acids. Per the germline V gene, CDR1 is SEHNR and CDR2 is FQNEAQ (reference sequence). Trimming removed 1 base from V and 8 bases from J, with 12 bases in between. The CDR3 nucleotides read TGTGCCAGCAGCTTAGACGGGAGAATGGATGAGCAGTTCTTC. This encodes CASSLDGRMDEQFF.

The rearrangement links TRBV29-1 to TRBJ2-3, with D perhaps matching TRBD1 (6 bases). Trimming removed 6 bases from V and 2 bases from J, with 15 bases in between. The CDR3 covers 14 residues. CDR1 is SQVTM, CDR2 ANQGSEA, per germline. CDR3 coding DNA: TGCAGCGTGGGAGCAGGGGATCCCACAGATACGCAGTATTTT. It codes for CSVGAGDPTDTQYF.

This chain uses TRBV11-2 with TRBJ2-1; possible D gene TRBD2, 6 bases. V lost 2 bases and J lost 1, with 24 bases in between. Germline loops: CDR1 SGHAT, CDR2 FQNNGV. There are 20 residues in the CDR3. The CDR3 sequence is CASSLSARDLIADSYNEQFF. The CDR3 DNA sequence: TGTGCCAGCAGCTTATCGGCAAGGGACCTTATAGCGGATTCCTACAATGAGCAGTTCTTC. Combining the CDR3 with reference TRBV11-2 and TRBJ2-1 gives the whole variable domain EAGVAQSPRYKIIEKRQSVAFWCNPISGHATLYWYQQILGQGPKLLIQFQNNGVVDDSQLPKDRFSAERLKGVDSTLKIQPAKLEDSAVYLCASSLSARDLIADSYNEQFFGPGTRLTVL.

This rearrangement joins TRBV10-3 to TRBJ2-3; D may be TRBD1 (6 bases). The CDR3 loop spans 15 amino acids. Trimming left V 5 bases short and J 1 base short, with 13 bases between. Germline V gives CDR1 ENHRY, CDR2 SYGVKD. CDR3 in amino acids: CAISTNRARTDTQYF. In DNA, the CDR3 is TGTGCCATCAGTACTAACAGGGCCCGCACAGATACGCAGTATTTT.

This clonotype was seen more than once but under ten times. The chain links TRBV7-8 to TRBJ2-3; D is perhaps TRBD2 (6 bases). Trimming cost V 5 bases and J 2 bases, with 20 bases left between them. The CDR3 sequence is 17 residues long. Germline lookup yields CDR1 SGHVS and CDR2 FQNEAQ. Written as DNA, the CDR3 is TGTGCCAGCAGCGTTTACAACCGGGAGCGACTCACAGATACGCAGTATTTT. It specifies CASSVYNRERLTDTQYF.

There are a few counts of this clonotype. The chain couples TRBV7-2 to TRBJ1-1; D is undetermined. Germline V gene sequence: CDR1 SGHTA, CDR2 FQGNSA. The CDR3 totals 14 residues. Trimming took 6 bases from V and 2 from J, leaving 13 bases between them. The CDR3 spells CASRQTRGNTEAFF. DNA for the CDR3: TGTGCCAGCAGACAAACCCGGGGTAACACTGAAGCTTTCTTT.

This clonotype was recorded only once. V is TRBV19 and J is TRBJ1-5, with 9 bases aligning to TRBD1. Losses at the gene ends were 4 bases for V and 4 bases for J; bases not matched to a gene: 8. CDR3 length: 16 residues. The germline V gene has CDR1 LNHDA and CDR2 SQIVND (reference sequence). The CDR3 protein is CASSTAPGTGNQPQHF. CDR3 bases: TGTGCCAGTAGTACGGCCCCCGGGACAGGGAATCAGCCCCAGCATTTT.

The chain combines TRBV11-2 with TRBJ2-3, with TRBD2 matching 13 bases. The ends lost 4 bases at V and 1 base at J; junction bases unmatched: 5. Germline CDR1 and CDR2: SGHAT and FQNNGV. The CDR3 sequence is 17 residues long. The CDR3 region has the DNA TGTGCCAGCAGCTATATTGGGACTAGCGGGGGCACAGATACGCAGTATTTT. This translates into CASSYIGTSGGTDTQYF. Full variable domain (remainder filled in from reference TRBV11-2 and TRBJ2-3): EAGVAQSPRYKIIEKRQSVAFWCNPISGHATLYWYQQILGQGPKLLIQFQNNGVVDDSQLPKDRFSAERLKGVDSTLKIQPAKLEDSAVYLCASSYIGTSGGTDTQYFGPGTRLTVL.

The V gene is TRBV27, the J gene TRBJ2-3; D is unclear. The CDR3 loop spans 12 amino acids. Germline V CDR1 and CDR2: MNHEY, SMNVEV (reference sequence). The CDR3 region is CDASPGTDTQYF. In DNA, the CDR3 is TGTGACGCCTCTCCAGGCACAGATACGCAGTATTTT.

This clonotype was observed a handful of times. The CDR3 DNA reads TGTGCCAGCAGCTTAAAAGATATGGTGACGGGGGCCAACGTCCTGACTTTC. Protein sequence: CASSLKDMVTGANVLTF. This chain links TRBV7-3 with TRBJ2-6, with D uncertain. CDR1 is SGHTA and CDR2 is FQGTGA in the germline V gene. Trimming took off 1 base at V and 4 bases at J, with 14 bases between the two ends. The CDR3 is 17 residues long. The whole variable domain, filled in from reference TRBV7-3 and TRBJ2-6, reads GAGVSQTPSNKVTEKGKYVELRCDPISGHTALYWYRQSLGQGPEFLIYFQGTGAADDSGLPNDRFFAVRPEGSVSTLKIQRTERGDSAVYLCASSLKDMVTGANVLTFGAGSRLTVL.